This T cell receptor (beta chain) is from a study of post-analysis software for immune sequencing data (dated by TCRdb to the mid-2010s). With respect to the entire study: The recorded disease courses included relapsing-remitting, secondary progressive and progressive-relapsing multiple sclerosis, and some patients had no subtype annotation. The multiple sclerosis patient repertoires were compared with roughly twelve previously published healthy control repertoires from donors aged 6 to 25 years. A subset of samples was prepared in parallel using single-end sample barcoding, then pooled and co-amplified after Illumina adapter ligation. Beyond this particular receptor, the publication reports: Direct clustering with F measure showed strong co-clustering of samples prepared in the same batch, prompting a batch-effect correction. Normalized Chao1 diversity was significantly lower in multiple sclerosis patients than controls, suggesting substantial peripheral T-cell clonal expansion. Significantly higher frequencies in patients than in controls were found for several TRBV segments, including TRBV5-6, TRBV5-1 and TRBV20-1. The multiple sclerosis patient group was slightly younger than the control group.

This clonotype was observed a few times. Its antigen is not yet known. Base qualities were left out, and no much larger clone turns up one base away. To demonstrate the VDJtools post-analysis software, TCR beta repertoires were profiled from the peripheral blood of 13 young patients with multiple sclerosis. Multiple sclerosis patients were children and adolescents aged roughly 6 to 15 years. Library generation was performed with PCR. The instrument given in TCRdb is Illumina HiSeq 2500. To reduce PCR and sequencing biases, unique molecular identifiers were incorporated into the TCR beta cDNA libraries. Per 1 to 10 million input T cells, approximately 500,000 cDNA molecules were obtained, such that each molecule approximated one T cell. The patient libraries were prepared and sequenced with the same protocol used for the earlier healthy control dataset. Samples belonging to the same batch were prepared together, multiplexed and sequenced on a shared HiSeq lane. The original pipeline was this. Raw barcoded reads were processed with MIGEC, discarding single-read molecular identifier groups before consensus assembly and CDR3 extraction. Clonotype tables were post-analysed with VDJtools, normalizing diversity by down-sampling all datasets to the smallest sample size. In repertoire overlap clustering, CDR3 amino acid sequences, but not nucleotide sequences, were matched to correct batch-related cross-sample contamination. The public reads were reprocessed in TCRdb via fastp at Q25 and MiXCR, keeping in-frame beta chains. Rows with one shared CDR3 protein collapse into an entry with the most common genes and DNA. The V and J calls, along with clone size, are taken from TCRdb and not from the paper's own processing. For this sample there are hundreds of thousands of distinct CDR3 sequences; 59% appear just once. The ten biggest clones cover about 10% of the sample.

For CDR1 and CDR2, the germline V gene lists MGHRA and YSYEKL. Taken from cysteine to phenylalanine, the CDR3 has 21 residues. Only the CDR3 DNA stays, 63 bases, in frame from base 1. V loses 3 bases at its end and J loses 3 bases; junction bases beyond the gene matches: 22. The sample taken for sequencing was blood. This receptor was obtained from a girl aged 2 to 9 with multiple sclerosis. The rearranged segments are TRBV4-1 and TRBJ2-3; 9 bases in between match TRBD1. The CDR3 amino acid sequence is: CASSHSNRDRDHGFGTDTQYF. The bases read TGCGCCAGCAGCCACTCGAACCGGGACAGGGATCATGGTTTCGGTACAGATACGCAGTATTTT.